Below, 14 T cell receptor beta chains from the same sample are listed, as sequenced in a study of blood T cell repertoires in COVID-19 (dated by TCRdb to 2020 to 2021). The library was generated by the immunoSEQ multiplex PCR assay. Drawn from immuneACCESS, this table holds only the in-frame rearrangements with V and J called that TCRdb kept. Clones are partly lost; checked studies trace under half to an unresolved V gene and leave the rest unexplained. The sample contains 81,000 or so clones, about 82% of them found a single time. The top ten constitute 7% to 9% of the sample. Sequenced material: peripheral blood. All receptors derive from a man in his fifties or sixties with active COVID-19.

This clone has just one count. CDR3 loop: CASGGFPYEQYF. For the CDR3, the DNA is TGTGCCAGTGGGGGGTTCCCCTACGAGCAGTACTTC. This chain uses TRBV28 with TRBJ2-7, with a weak D call TRBD2 (6 bases). Trimming took 9 bases from V and 2 from J, leaving 11 bases between them. CDR1 is MDHEN, CDR2 SYDVKM, per germline. This CDR3 has 12 amino acids.

CDR3 residues: CASSFFSGGGSYEQYF. CDR3 coding DNA: TGTGCCAGCAGCTTTTTTAGCGGGGGGGGCTCCTACGAGCAGTACTTC. V gene TRBV5-6 combines with J gene TRBJ2-7; 11 nucleotides align to TRBD2. The germline V gene encodes CDR1 SGHDT and CDR2 YYEEEE. V lost 2 bases, J lost 0 bases, and 4 bases stayed unmatched. The CDR3 is made up of 16 amino acids.

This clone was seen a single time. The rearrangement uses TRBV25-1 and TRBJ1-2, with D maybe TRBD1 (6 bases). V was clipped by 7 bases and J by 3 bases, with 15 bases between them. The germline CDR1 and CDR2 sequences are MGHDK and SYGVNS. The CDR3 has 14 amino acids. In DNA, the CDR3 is TGTGCCAGCACCGAACAGGGTCTGGACTATGGCTACACCTTC. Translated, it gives CASTEQGLDYGYTF.

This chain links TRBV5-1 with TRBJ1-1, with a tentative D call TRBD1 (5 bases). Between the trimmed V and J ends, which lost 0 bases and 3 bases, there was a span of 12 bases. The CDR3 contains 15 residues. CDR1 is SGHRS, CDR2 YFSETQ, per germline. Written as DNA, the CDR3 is TGCGCCAGCAGCTTGGAAACGGGAGGGGACACTGAAGCTTTCTTT. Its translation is CASSLETGGDTEAFF. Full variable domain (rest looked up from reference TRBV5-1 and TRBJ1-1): KAGVTQTPRYLIKTRGQQVTLSCSPISGHRSVSWYQQTPGQGLQFLFEYFSETQRNKGNFPGRFSGRQFSNSRSEMNVSTLELGDSALYLCASSLETGGDTEAFFGQGTRLTVV.

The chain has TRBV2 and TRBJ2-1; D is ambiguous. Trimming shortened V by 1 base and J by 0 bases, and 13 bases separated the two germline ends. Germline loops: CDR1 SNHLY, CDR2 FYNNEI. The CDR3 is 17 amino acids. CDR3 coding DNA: TGTGCCAGCAGTGAAGGGGCTCCTCTGAGCTCCTACAATGAGCAGTTCTTC. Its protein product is CASSEGAPLSSYNEQFF. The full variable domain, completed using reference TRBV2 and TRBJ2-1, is EPEVTQTPSHQVTQMGQEVILRCVPISNHLYFYWYRQILGQKVEFLVSFYNNEISEKSEIFDDQFSVERPDGSNFTLKIRSTKLEDSAMYFCASSEGAPLSSYNEQFFGPGTRLTVL.

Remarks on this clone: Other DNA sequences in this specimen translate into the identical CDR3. The CDR3 loop reads CASSLEGEKLFF. Written as DNA, the CDR3 is TGTGCCAGCAGCTTGGAGGGTGAAAAACTGTTTTTT. This chain links TRBV7-2 with TRBJ1-4; D gene ambiguous. Germline V CDR1 and CDR2: SGHTA, FQGNSA. Deletions cut 3 bases from V and 7 bases from J, with 6 bases between. The CDR3 runs 12 residues.

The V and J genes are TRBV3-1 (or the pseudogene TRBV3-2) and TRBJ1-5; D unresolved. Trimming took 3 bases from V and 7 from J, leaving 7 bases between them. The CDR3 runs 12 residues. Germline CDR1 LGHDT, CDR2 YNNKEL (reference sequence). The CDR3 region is CASSQGRQPQHF. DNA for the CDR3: TGTGCCAGCAGCCAGGGGAGGCAGCCCCAGCATTTT.

The CDR3, as DNA: TGTGCCAGCAGCCCTGGCAGGGGACGGGGAGAGACCCAGTACTTC. Translation: CASSPGRGRGETQYF. The chain joins TRBV7-3 to TRBJ2-5, with D tentatively TRBD1 (6 bases). V lost 5 bases and J lost 4, with 17 bases in between. Germline CDR1 is SGHTA and CDR2 is FQGTGA. This CDR3 region has 15 residues.

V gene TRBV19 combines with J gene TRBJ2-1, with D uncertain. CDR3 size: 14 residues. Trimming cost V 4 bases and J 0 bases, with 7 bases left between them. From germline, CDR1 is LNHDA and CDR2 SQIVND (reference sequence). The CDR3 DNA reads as TGTGCCAGTAGTACGTATAGCTCCTACAATGAGCAGTTCTTC. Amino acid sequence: CASSTYSSYNEQFF.

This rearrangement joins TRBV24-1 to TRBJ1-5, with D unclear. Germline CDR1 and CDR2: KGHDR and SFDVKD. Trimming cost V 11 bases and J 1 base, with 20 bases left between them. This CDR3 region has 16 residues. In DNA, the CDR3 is TGTGCCATACACAATTGGGTACTAAACAGCAATCAGCCCCAGCATTTT. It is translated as CAIHNWVLNSNQPQHF.

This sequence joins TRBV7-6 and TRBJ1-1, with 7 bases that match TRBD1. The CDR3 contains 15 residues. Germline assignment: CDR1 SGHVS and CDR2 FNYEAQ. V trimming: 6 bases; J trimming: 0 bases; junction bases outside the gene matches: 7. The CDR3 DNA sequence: TGTGCCAGCAGTGCATCGGGACAGATGAACACTGAAGCTTTCTTT. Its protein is CASSASGQMNTEAFF.

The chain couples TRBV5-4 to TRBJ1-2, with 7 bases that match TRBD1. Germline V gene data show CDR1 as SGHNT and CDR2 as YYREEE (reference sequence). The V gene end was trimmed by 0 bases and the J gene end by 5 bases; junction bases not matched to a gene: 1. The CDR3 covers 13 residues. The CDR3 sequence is CASSLDRGYGYTF. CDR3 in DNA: TGTGCCAGCAGCTTGGACAGGGGTTATGGCTACACCTTC.

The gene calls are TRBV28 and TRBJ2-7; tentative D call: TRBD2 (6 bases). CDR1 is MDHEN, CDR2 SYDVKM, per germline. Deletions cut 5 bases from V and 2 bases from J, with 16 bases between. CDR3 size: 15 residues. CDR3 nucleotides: TGTGCCAGCAGTACCCCCGGGACTGCCGCCTACGAGCAGTACTTC. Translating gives CASSTPGTAAYEQYF.

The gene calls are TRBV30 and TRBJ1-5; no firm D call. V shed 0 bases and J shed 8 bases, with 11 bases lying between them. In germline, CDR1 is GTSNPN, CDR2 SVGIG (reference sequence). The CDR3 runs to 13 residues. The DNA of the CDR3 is TGTGCCTGGAGTGTCCAGGCGTCGGAGCCCCAGCATTTT. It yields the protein CAWSVQASEPQHF.